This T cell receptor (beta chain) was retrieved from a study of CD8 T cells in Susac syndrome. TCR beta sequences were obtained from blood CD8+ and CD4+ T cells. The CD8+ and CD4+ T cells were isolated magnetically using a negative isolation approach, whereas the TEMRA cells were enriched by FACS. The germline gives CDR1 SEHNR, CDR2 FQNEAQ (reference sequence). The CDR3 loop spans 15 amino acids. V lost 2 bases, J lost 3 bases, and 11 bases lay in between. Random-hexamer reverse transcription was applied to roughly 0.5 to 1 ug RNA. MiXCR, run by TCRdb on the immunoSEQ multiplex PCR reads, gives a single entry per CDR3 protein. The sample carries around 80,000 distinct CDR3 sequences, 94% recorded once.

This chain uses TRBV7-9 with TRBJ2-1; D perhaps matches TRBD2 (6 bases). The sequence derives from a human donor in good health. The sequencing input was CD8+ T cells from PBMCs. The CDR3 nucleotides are TGTGCCAGCAGCTTAAATAGCGGAGGCTACAATGAGCAGTTCTTC. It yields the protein CASSLNSGGYNEQFF.